This is a list of T cell receptor beta chains from one sample in a study of shared clonotypes between healthy human individuals. Clones were read by immunoSEQ multiplex PCR, and TCRdb kept only the in-frame ones, dropping some. This sample carries 1,500,000 or so clones, less than 99% of them seen once, and the ten largest clones take 0.36%. The sample comprised naive CD4+ T cells sorted from blood. The source of these receptors is a man aged 30 to 45 in good health. Both conserved end residues are part of each CDR3. The D gene is left open where the match is weak. Where a row states a size, it is once, few, many or the class of an expanded clone; other rows omit it.

D gene | J gene | clone size | V gene | CDR3 DNA | CDR3 protein
TRBD2 | TRBJ2-3 | NA | TRBV5-1 | TGCGCCAGCAGCTTGTTTCTAGCGGGTTCTAGCACAGATACGCAGTATTTT | CASSLFLAGSSTDTQYF
TRBD2 | TRBJ2-1 | NA | TRBV7-9 | TGTGCCAGCAGCCCCGGACTAGCGGATTACAATGAGCAGTTCTTC | CASSPGLADYNEQFF
TRBD2 | TRBJ2-1 | NA | TRBV7-9 | TGTGCCAGCAGCTTAGGACTAGCGGGAGTTCTGTGGAATGAGCAGTTCTTC | CASSLGLAGVLWNEQFF
NA | TRBJ1-5 | NA | TRBV28 | TGTGCCAGCAGTTCTTTGGGGGGCTCGGATTTCTATCAGCCCCAGCATTTT | CASSSLGGSDFYQPQHF
NA | TRBJ1-5 | NA | TRBV5-6 | TGTGCCAGCAGCTTGGCCCATCGGGATCAGCCCCAGCATTTT | CASSLAHRDQPQHF
NA | TRBJ2-7 | NA | TRBV27 | TGTGCCAGCAGTTTATCCCGCGGCCCCTACGAGCAGTACTTC | CASSLSRGPYEQYF
NA | TRBJ2-7 | NA | TRBV5-4 | TGTGCCAGCAGCTTCAGGTCAGGGGACCCATCCGAGCAGTACTTC | CASSFRSGDPSEQYF
NA | TRBJ1-2 | once | TRBV4-3 | TGCGCCAGCAGCCAATCGGGCAGGGTTGACTATGGCTACACCTTC | CASSQSGRVDYGYTF
NA | TRBJ2-7 | NA | TRBV30 | TGTGCCTGGGGGACTCGACAGGGATTTTTTTACGAGCAGTACTTC | CAWGTRQGFFYEQYF
NA | TRBJ1-1 | NA | TRBV7-9 | TGTGCCAGCAGCCCATCCCCCGGGGCAACTGAAGCTTTCTTT | CASSPSPGATEAFF
NA | TRBJ1-3 | NA | TRBV28 | TGTGCCAGCAGTTCCCTTTCCCGAAACACCATATATTTT | CASSSLSRNTIYF
NA | TRBJ2-7 | NA | TRBV5-4 | TGTGCCAGCAGCGACCGGGGTGGTGATTCCTACGAGCAGTACTTC | CASSDRGGDSYEQYF
TRBD1 | TRBJ2-5 | NA | TRBV27 | TGTGCCAGCAGTTCCGGGACAGTGATTCAAGAGACCCAGTACTTC | CASSSGTVIQETQYF
NA | TRBJ2-1 | NA | TRBV6-1 | TGTGCCAGCACCGTTAACAATGAGCAGTTCTTC | CASTVNNEQFF
NA | TRBJ2-3 | NA | TRBV9 | TGTGCCAGCAGCCTCCTGGGGGCCGGAAGAGCCGAGGTACAATATTTT | CASSLLGAGRAEVQYF
NA | TRBJ2-2 | NA | TRBV5-4 | TGTGCCAGCAGCCGCGCGTGGGGGGCGAGTGCAACGAACACCGGGGAGCTGTTTTTT | CASSRAWGASATNTGELFF
NA | TRBJ1-2 | once | TRBV19 | TGTGCCAGTAGTTTAGGGGTAGTGGACTATGGCTACACCTTC | CASSLGVVDYGYTF
NA | TRBJ2-1 | once | TRBV9 | TGTGCCAGCAGCGTGACGGGATTGGAAAATGAGCAGTTCTTC | CASSVTGLENEQFF
TRBD2 | TRBJ2-1 | NA | TRBV28 | TGTGCCAGCAGGCTAGCGGACTCCTACAATGAGCAGTTCTTC | CASRLADSYNEQFF
NA | TRBJ2-7 | NA | TRBV5-4 | TGTGCCAGCAGCTTGGTAGGCGGACCCTACGAGCAGTACTTC | CASSLVGGPYEQYF
TRBD1 | TRBJ1-4 | NA | TRBV18 | TGTGCCAGCTCACTCTACCCAGGGGGTCTCAATGAAAAACTGTTTTTT | CASSLYPGGLNEKLFF
TRBD2 | TRBJ2-1 | NA | TRBV9 | TGTGCCAGCAGCGTAGCTGGGCGGGAGGGTTCGTCCTACAATGAGCAGTTCTTC | CASSVAGREGSSYNEQFF
NA | TRBJ2-2 | NA | TRBV7-6 | TGTGCCAGCAGCTTAGTAGTCCTCAGTATACTGGGGACCGGGGAGCTGTTTTTT | CASSLVVLSILGTGELFF
TRBD1 | TRBJ2-5 | NA | TRBV6-4 | TGTGCCAGCAGTACCGACAGGGGGGAGACCCAGTACTTC | CASSTDRGETQYF